These 26 T cell receptor beta chains were all obtained from the same sample, sequenced in a study of shared clonotypes between healthy human individuals. Data came from immunoSEQ multiplex PCR; TCRdb stores just in-frame clones and leaves some out. The table lists about 2.4 million clones, 93% of them singletons. Input material: naive CD4+ T cells from PBMCs. Subset denoted: CD45RA+ positively selected. Source of these receptors: a man aged 18-30 years in good health. Some clones in this sample may be carry-over from other donors' samples.

Concerning this clone itself: The sample holds other DNA sequences that translate to the same CDR3. This rearrangement joins TRBV5-1 to TRBJ1-5, with TRBD1 matching over 9 bases. CDR1 and CDR2 (germline): SGHRS, YFSETQ. CDR3 length equals 14 residues. V was pared by 5 bases and J by 4 bases, with 4 bases of the junction left unmatched. The CDR3 DNA reads TGCGCCAGCAGACCGGGACAGGGAAATCAGCCCCAGCATTTT. It encodes CASRPGQGNQPQHF.

V and J are TRBV7-2 and TRBJ2-1; D tentatively fits TRBD1 or TRBD2 (5 bases each). The CDR3 runs to 15 residues. Deletions cut 4 bases from V and 4 bases from J, with 14 bases between. CDR1 is SGHTA and CDR2 is FQGNSA in the germline V gene. For the CDR3, the DNA is TGTGCCAGCAGCTCGGGGCCCGGACCATACAATGAGCAGTTCTTC. It is translated as CASSSGPGPYNEQFF.

The chain is built from TRBV27 and TRBJ2-1; 13 nucleotides align to TRBD2. The germline CDR1 and CDR2 sequences are MNHEY and SMNVEV (reference sequence). J gave up 5 bases and V 2 bases, and 3 bases lay outside the gene matches. The CDR3 extends over 16 amino acids. The CDR3 reads CASSLTSGRANNEQFF. Here the CDR3 DNA reads TGTGCCAGCAGTTTAACTAGCGGGAGGGCGAACAATGAGCAGTTCTTC.

CDR3 DNA sequence: TGTGCCAGCAGTCAAAGCCGGGGCTACAATGAGCAGTTCTTC. Protein: CASSQSRGYNEQFF. The chain employs TRBV6-6 and TRBJ2-1; possibly TRBD2 for D (5 bases). The CDR3 contains 14 residues. The germline gives CDR1 MNHNY, CDR2 SVGAGI (reference sequence). V dropped 5 bases and J dropped 3 bases, with 11 bases sitting between them.

CDR3 sequence (DNA): TGTGCCAGCAGTGAAAGTACAATCTATGCCGAGACCCAGTACTTC. Protein sequence: CASSESTIYAETQYF. This rearrangement joins TRBV6-1 to TRBJ2-5, with D unclear. Trimming pared 2 bases from V and 5 bases from J, leaving 15 bases between. CDR1 is MNHNS and CDR2 is SASEGT in the germline V gene. The CDR3 is made up of 15 amino acids.

The V call is TRBV4-3, the J call TRBJ1-5; unclear D gene. The CDR3 is made up of 14 amino acids. The V gene's germline CDR1 is LGHNA and CDR2 YSLEER. The V end was cut by 0 bases, the J end by 0 bases, with 3 bases between. CDR3: CASSQENSNQPQHF. As DNA, the CDR3 is TGCGCCAGCAGCCAAGAGAATAGCAATCAGCCCCAGCATTTT.

The chain has TRBV2 and TRBJ2-1; possibly TRBD2 for D (6 bases). Per germline, CDR1 SNHLY and CDR2 FYNNEI. V shed 7 bases and J shed 7 bases, with 20 bases lying between them. The CDR3 runs 15 residues. This CDR3 is CASNVDGSRGNEQFF. The DNA for the CDR3 is TGTGCCAGCAACGTCGACGGGAGTCGTGGGAATGAGCAGTTCTTC.

About this clone itself: The sample holds other DNA sequences that translate to the same CDR3. The chain carries TRBV6-1 and TRBJ2-5; D possibly corresponds to TRBD2 (5 bases). The germline CDR1 and CDR2 sequences are MNHNS and SASEGT. There are 12 residues in the CDR3. V gave up 3 bases and J gave up 5 bases, with 7 bases separating them. The CDR3 loop is CASSETGETQYF. The DNA of the CDR3 is TGTGCCAGCAGTGAGACGGGGGAGACCCAGTACTTC.

The chain uses TRBV9 and TRBJ2-1, with 7 bases identical to TRBD2. The CDR3 has 16 residues. Losses at the gene ends were 1 base for V and 3 bases for J; bases not matched to a gene: 7. In germline, CDR1 is SGDLS, CDR2 YYNGEE. For the CDR3, the DNA is TGTGCCAGCAGCGTATCTAGGCTAGCGGTCTACAATGAGCAGTTCTTC. It translates to CASSVSRLAVYNEQFF.

With respect to this clone: Other DNA sequences in the same sample also yield this CDR3. V gene TRBV6-5 combines with J gene TRBJ2-7; 12 positions match TRBD2. The V and J ends lost 6 bases and 2 bases, in that order; junction bases with no gene match: 2. Looked up from germline, CDR1 is MNHEY and CDR2 is SVGAGI. This CDR3 contains 14 residues. The CDR3 DNA reads as TGTGCCAGCAGGCGACTAGCGGGAGCCTACGAGCAGTACTTC. This translates into CASRRLAGAYEQYF.

The rearrangement uses TRBV28 and TRBJ1-3; D gene ambiguous. Germline-derived CDR1 and CDR2 are MDHEN and SYDVKM. The CDR3 spans 16 residues. V lost 6 bases to trimming and J lost 4 bases, with 19 bases between them. DNA for the CDR3: TGTGCCAGCAGAGTTGAAGGCGATATAGAAGGAAACACCATATATTTT. Translation: CASRVEGDIEGNTIYF.

The chain links TRBV28 to TRBJ2-5; 12 nucleotides match TRBD2. After removal of 4 bases from V and 4 bases from J, the junction contained 7 bases not matched to a gene. Germline CDR1 reads MDHEN; CDR2 reads SYDVKM. There are 16 residues in the CDR3. CDR3 amino acids: CASSSPTSGSPETQYF. CDR3 sequence (DNA): TGTGCCAGCAGTTCGCCGACTAGCGGGAGCCCAGAGACCCAGTACTTC. The full variable domain, in which reference TRBV28 and TRBJ2-5 provide the parts outside the CDR3, is DVKVTQSSRYLVKRTGEKVFLECVQDMDHENMFWYRQDPGLGLRLIYFSYDVKMKEKGDIPEGYSVSREKKERFSLILESASTNQTSMYLCASSSPTSGSPETQYFGPGTRLLVL.

This clone has only one observation. The chain is built from TRBV18 and TRBJ1-5, with D uncertain. V was pared by 2 bases and J by 0 bases, with 11 bases between. The CDR3 consists of 16 residues. Germline V lookup: CDR1 KGHSH, CDR2 LQKENI. This CDR3 is CASSPSGSHSNQPQHF. In nucleotides, the CDR3 is TGTGCCAGCTCACCATCGGGCAGCCATAGCAATCAGCCCCAGCATTTT.

Only a few counts were recorded for this clone. Other DNA sequences in the same sample also yield this CDR3. DNA for the CDR3: TGTGCCAGCAGCACCGGGACAAACTATGGCTACACCTTC. Protein sequence: CASSTGTNYGYTF. The rearrangement joins TRBV7-2 to TRBJ1-2; tentative D call: TRBD1 (6 bases). Deletions cut 5 bases from V and 2 bases from J, with 9 bases between. Germline V gene data show CDR1 as SGHTA and CDR2 as FQGNSA. The CDR3 has 13 amino acids.

Details on this clone: Other DNA sequences from this sample encode an identical CDR3 as well. The V and J genes are TRBV7-7 and TRBJ2-2; no reliable D call. The CDR3 covers 13 residues. CDR1 and CDR2 (germline): SSHAT, FNYEAQ (reference sequence). The V end lost 1 base, the J end lost 4 bases, and 4 bases lay between the germline ends. CDR3 sequence (DNA): TGTGCCAGCAGCTTAGGGTCCACCGGGGAGCTGTTTTTT. It specifies CASSLGSTGELFF.

CDR3 in amino acids: CASRGHAGTGNTIYF. CDR3 nucleotides: TGCGCCAGCCGGGGACACGCGGGGACTGGAAACACCATATATTTT. The chain uses TRBV5-1 and TRBJ1-3; TRBD1 is a possible D gene (6 bases). V lost 7 bases and J 2 bases, leaving 16 bases between the germline ends. The CDR3 has 15 amino acids. Germline lookup yields CDR1 SGHRS and CDR2 YFSETQ.

The J gene is TRBJ2-1, the V gene TRBV28, with TRBD1 as a possible D gene (6 bases). The CDR3 consists of 13 residues. Germline CDR1 is MDHEN and CDR2 is SYDVKM. Trimming pared 7 bases from V and 5 bases from J, leaving 12 bases between. CDR3 amino acids: CASTQGPNNEQFF. For the CDR3, the DNA is TGTGCCAGCACTCAGGGGCCCAACAATGAGCAGTTCTTC.

The chain uses TRBV6-1 and TRBJ1-2, with TRBD1 identical over 9 bases. The germline V gene has CDR1 MNHNS and CDR2 SASEGT. The CDR3 runs to 13 residues. J gave up 7 bases and V 5 bases, and 5 bases lay outside the gene matches. The CDR3 region is CASSSGTGSGYTF. CDR3 DNA: TGTGCCAGCAGTAGCGGGACAGGGAGTGGCTACACCTTC.

J is TRBJ1-1 and V is TRBV5-4, with D perhaps TRBD1 (5 bases). V lost 0 bases, J lost 0 bases, and 12 bases lay in between. The CDR3 runs to 16 residues. Per the germline V gene, CDR1 is SGHNT and CDR2 is YYREEE (reference sequence). The CDR3 bases are TGTGCCAGCAGCTTGGGAGGTCCAGGGATGAACACTGAAGCTTTCTTT. Its protein product is CASSLGGPGMNTEAFF.

This clone was observed a single time. The J gene is TRBJ2-7, the V gene TRBV19; 7 nucleotides match TRBD1. Germline-derived CDR1 and CDR2 are LNHDA and SQIVND (reference sequence). This CDR3 is built from 13 residues. After removal of 5 bases from V and 3 bases from J, the junction contained 4 bases not matched to a gene. In DNA form, the CDR3 reads TGTGCCAGTAGTTTGGACAGGAACTACGAGCAGTACTTC. Amino acids: CASSLDRNYEQYF. Based on the CDR3 plus reference TRBV19 and TRBJ2-7, the full variable domain is DGGITQSPKYLFRKEGQNVTLSCEQNLNHDAMYWYRQDPGQGLRLIYYSQIVNDFQKGDIAEGYSVSREKKESFPLTVTSAQKNPTAFYLCASSLDRNYEQYFGPGTRLTVT.

The V call is TRBV6-6, the J call TRBJ1-5; D unresolved. Germline CDR1 reads MNHNY; CDR2 reads SVGAGI (reference sequence). V was pared by 5 bases and J by 7 bases, with 15 bases between. CDR3 length: 14 residues. DNA for the CDR3: TGTGCCAGCAGTCCTGACAATAAGGGACAGCCCCAGCATTTT. Translated: CASSPDNKGQPQHF.

As to this clone: Other DNA sequences in this sample translate to the same CDR3. The chain couples TRBV5-1 to TRBJ2-3, with a tentative D call TRBD2 (6 bases). This CDR3 comprises 14 residues. Germline V lookup: CDR1 SGHRS, CDR2 YFSETQ. With 4 bases removed from V and 3 bases from J, the gap between germline ends came to 12 bases. CDR3 protein: CASSGGGGTDTQYF. The CDR3 coding sequence is TGCGCCAGCAGCGGTGGGGGAGGAACAGATACGCAGTATTTT.

The gene calls are TRBV7-9 and TRBJ2-5; 7 bases match TRBD1. The V gene end was trimmed by 5 bases and the J gene end by 5 bases; junction bases not matched to a gene: 20. Germline V gene lookup returns CDR1 SEHNR and CDR2 FQNEAQ (reference sequence). This CDR3 has 18 residues. CDR3 coding DNA: TGTGCCAGCAGCGTAAGAACCGCCCCCAGGGGGTCATCGGAGACCCAGTACTTC. This sequence encodes CASSVRTAPRGSSETQYF.

This chain links TRBV14 with TRBJ2-7, with 13 bases matching TRBD2. Germline CDR1 and CDR2: SGHDN and FVKESK. The CDR3 sequence is 17 residues long. The ends lost 1 base at V and 4 bases at J; junction bases unmatched: 7. CDR3 region: CASSQARGTSGIYEQYF. CDR3 DNA sequence: TGTGCCAGCAGCCAAGCCCGGGGGACTAGCGGGATTTACGAGCAGTACTTC.

The CDR3 region is CASSSLRTGGGTGELFF. CDR3 coding DNA: TGCGCCAGCAGCTCCCTCCGGACAGGGGGCGGGACCGGGGAGCTGTTTTTT. The genes are TRBV5-1 and TRBJ2-2; the match to TRBD1 covers 11 bases. The germline V gene encodes CDR1 SGHRS and CDR2 YFSETQ. J gave up 5 bases and V 3 bases, and 9 bases lay outside the gene matches. There are 17 residues in the CDR3.

The rearrangement links TRBV5-4 to TRBJ2-6; D tentatively reads TRBD1 or TRBD2 (5 bases each). Trimming cost V 4 bases and J 2 bases, with 19 bases left between them. The CDR3 contains 18 residues. Germline CDR1 is SGHNT and CDR2 is YYREEE (reference sequence). The CDR3 is CASSDPPGRITGANVLTF. As DNA, the CDR3 is TGTGCCAGCAGCGACCCTCCAGGGAGAATCACTGGGGCCAACGTCCTGACTTTC.